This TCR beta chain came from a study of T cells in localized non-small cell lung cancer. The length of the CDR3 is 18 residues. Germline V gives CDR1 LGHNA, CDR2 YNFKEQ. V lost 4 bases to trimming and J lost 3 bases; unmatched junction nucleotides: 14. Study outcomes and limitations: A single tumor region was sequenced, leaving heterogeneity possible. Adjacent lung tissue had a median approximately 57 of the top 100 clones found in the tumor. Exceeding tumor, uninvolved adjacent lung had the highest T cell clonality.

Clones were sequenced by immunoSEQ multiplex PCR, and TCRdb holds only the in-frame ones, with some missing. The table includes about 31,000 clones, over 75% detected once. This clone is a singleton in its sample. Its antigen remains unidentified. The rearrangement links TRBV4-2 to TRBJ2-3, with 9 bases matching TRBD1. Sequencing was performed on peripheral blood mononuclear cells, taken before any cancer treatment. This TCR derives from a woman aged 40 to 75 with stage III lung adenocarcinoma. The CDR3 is CASSLIPGQGIETDTQYF. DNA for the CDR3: TGTGCCAGCAGCCTCATCCCGGGACAGGGAATTGAAACAGATACGCAGTATTTT.